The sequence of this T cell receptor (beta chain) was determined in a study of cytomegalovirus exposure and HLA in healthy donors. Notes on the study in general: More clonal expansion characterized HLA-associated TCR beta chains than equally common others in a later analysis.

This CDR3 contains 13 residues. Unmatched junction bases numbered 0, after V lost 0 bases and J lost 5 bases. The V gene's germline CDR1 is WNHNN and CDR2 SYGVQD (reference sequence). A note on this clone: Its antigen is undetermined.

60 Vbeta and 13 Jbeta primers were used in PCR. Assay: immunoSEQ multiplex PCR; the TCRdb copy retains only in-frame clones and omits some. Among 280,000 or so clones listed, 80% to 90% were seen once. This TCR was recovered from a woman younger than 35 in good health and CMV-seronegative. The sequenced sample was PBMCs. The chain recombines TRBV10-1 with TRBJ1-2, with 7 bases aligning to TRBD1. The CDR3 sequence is CASSESGQYGYTF. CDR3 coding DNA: TGCGCCAGCAGTGAGTCGGGACAGTATGGCTACACCTTC.